This passage covers 5 T cell receptor beta chains from one sample sequenced in a study of blood T cell repertoires in COVID-19. Sequencing used immunoSEQ multiplex PCR; TCRdb keeps in-frame clones, though not all of them. The data contain 140,000 to 150,000 clones, approximately 88% of them seen just once; the ten biggest clones take up around 1.7%. The sequencing input was peripheral blood. All receptors derive from a woman in her fifties or sixties with acute or convalescent COVID-19.

The rearrangement joins TRBV7-8 to TRBJ1-5, with D possibly TRBD1 on 5 matching bases. The V end lost 2 bases, the J end lost 6 bases, and 14 bases lay between the germline ends. CDR3 length: 15 amino acids. CDR1 SGHVS and CDR2 FQNEAQ come from the germline V gene. The CDR3 DNA sequence: TGTGCCAGCAGCTTACTGGAGGGGCCTAGTCAGCCCCAGCATTTT. Encoded protein: CASSLLEGPSQPQHF.

J is TRBJ1-2 and V is TRBV7-2, with no clear D. Germline lookup yields CDR1 SGHTA and CDR2 FQGNSA. V dropped 4 bases and J dropped 8 bases, with 14 bases sitting between them. This CDR3 is built from 13 residues. The CDR3 DNA follows: TGTGCCAGCAGCTCCATCTCTTCGGGGGGCTACACCTTC. Its protein is CASSSISSGGYTF. The entire variable domain, with the rest obtained from reference TRBV7-2 and TRBJ1-2, is as follows: GAGVSQSPSNKVTEKGKDVELRCDPISGHTALYWYRQSLGQGLEFLIYFQGNSAPDKSGLPSDRFSAERTGGSVSTLTIQRTQQEDSAVYLCASSSISSGGYTFGSGTRLTVV.

The chain links TRBV19 to TRBJ2-2, with D possibly being TRBD1 (5 bases). Germline values: CDR1 LNHDA, CDR2 SQIVND (reference sequence). The CDR3 length is 14 residues. The germline V and J ends were trimmed by 6 bases and 4 bases, with 12 bases remaining between them. The CDR3 coding sequence is TGTGCCAGTAGCTCCAGACAGTTCACCGGGGAGCTGTTTTTT. Encoded protein: CASSSRQFTGELFF.

This rearrangement joins TRBV9 to TRBJ1-2; 8 bases map to TRBD1. With 1 base clipped from V and 0 bases from J, the junction kept 8 bases outside the gene matches. The CDR3 runs 17 residues. Germline assignment: CDR1 SGDLS and CDR2 YYNGEE. In DNA, the CDR3 is TGTGCCAGCAGCGTAAGGGCAGGGGGCTTAGCTAACTATGGCTACACCTTC. Protein: CASSVRAGGLANYGYTF.

This rearrangement joins TRBV18 to TRBJ1-1; possible D gene TRBD1, 5 bases. Trimming left V 3 bases short and J 5 bases short, with 25 bases between. Germline CDR1 and CDR2: KGHSH and LQKENI. CDR3 size: 18 residues. The DNA for the CDR3 is TGTGCCAGCTCACCGTTAGTAAGTTCCCCTCGGGGGAGGACTGAAGCTTTCTTT. Translation: CASSPLVSSPRGRTEAFF.